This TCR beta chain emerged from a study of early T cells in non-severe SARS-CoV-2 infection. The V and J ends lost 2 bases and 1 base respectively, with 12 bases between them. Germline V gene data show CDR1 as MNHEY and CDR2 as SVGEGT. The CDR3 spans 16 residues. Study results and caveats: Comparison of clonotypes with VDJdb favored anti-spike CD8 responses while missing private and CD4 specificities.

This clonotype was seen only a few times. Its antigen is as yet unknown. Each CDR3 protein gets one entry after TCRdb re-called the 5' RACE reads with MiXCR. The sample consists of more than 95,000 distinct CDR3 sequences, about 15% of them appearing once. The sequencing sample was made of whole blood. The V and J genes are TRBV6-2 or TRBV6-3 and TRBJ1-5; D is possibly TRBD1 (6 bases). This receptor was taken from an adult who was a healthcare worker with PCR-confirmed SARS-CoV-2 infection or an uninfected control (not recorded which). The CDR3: CASSYPRGFSNQPQHF. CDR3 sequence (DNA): TGTGCCAGCAGTTACCCAAGGGGGTTCAGCAATCAGCCCCAGCATTTT.